This TCR beta chain derives from a study of blood T cells in healthy people across ages. A second PCR of 7 to 11 cycles used a sample-barcoded 5' primer and a J-beta primer mix. TCRdb reprocessed the 5' RACE reads via MiXCR and lists one record per CDR3 protein. The sample lists 650,000 to 1,000,000 distinct CDR3 sequences; about 37% were seen once. The J segment lost 7 bases and the V segment lost 6 bases, leaving 9 bases of the junction unmatched. The CDR3 consists of 14 residues. The chain couples TRBV12-3 or TRBV12-4 to TRBJ2-7, with 10 bases matching TRBD2. Sequenced: blood. The source is a man younger than 35 in good health. The CDR3 protein is CASRTGTSANEQYF. The CDR3 DNA reads as TGTGCCAGCAGAACCGGGACTAGCGCCAATGAGCAGTACTTC.